Listed below are T cell receptor beta chains from one sample, sequenced in a study of T cells in Graves' hyperthyroidism and ophthalmopathy. TCRdb processed the multiplex PCR reads anew with MiXCR; each CDR3 protein has one entry. The repertoire holds 250,000 or so distinct CDR3 sequences, roughly 17% seen once, with around 30% in the top ten. Sequenced input: blood. The receptors here all came from a woman in her late teens or twenties with Graves' ophthalmopathy. The conserved cysteine and the conserved F or W are not part of the CDR3 here. Not every row has a clone size; where given, it reads once, few, many or a size class.

CDR3 protein: AISEQALLGAF
clone size: many
V gene: TRBV10-3
J gene: TRBJ1-1

CDR3 protein: ATSGDRGPNEQY
clone size: NA
V gene: TRBV15
J gene: TRBJ2-7

CDR3 protein: ASRNVGGPAF
clone size: NA
V gene: TRBV14
J gene: TRBJ1-1

CDR3 protein: ASSLGSGRNEQF
clone size: many
V gene: TRBV5-1
J gene: TRBJ2-1

CDR3 protein: ASRDRGSGELF
clone size: NA
V gene: TRBV2
J gene: TRBJ2-2

CDR3 protein: ASSVGRVALGPTEAF
clone size: NA
V gene: TRBV9
J gene: TRBJ1-1

CDR3 protein: ASSWQGQETQY
clone size: many
V gene: TRBV7-9
J gene: TRBJ2-5

CDR3 protein: SVPSLLLTSGRYEQF
clone size: NA
V gene: TRBV29-1
J gene: TRBJ2-1

CDR3 protein: AISDLVGGPNNEQF
clone size: many
V gene: TRBV10-3
J gene: TRBJ2-1

CDR3 protein: ASSASRGETQY
clone size: NA
V gene: TRBV7-3
J gene: TRBJ2-5

CDR3 protein: ASSQGSGRMSYNEQF
clone size: NA
V gene: TRBV4-1
J gene: TRBJ2-1

CDR3 protein: ASSPSSGRHEQF
clone size: once
V gene: TRBV27
J gene: TRBJ2-1

CDR3 protein: ASKVRPRDTQY
clone size: many
V gene: TRBV13
J gene: TRBJ2-3

CDR3 protein: ASSSRRSQETQY
clone size: many
V gene: TRBV7-8
J gene: TRBJ2-5

CDR3 protein: AWSPGGGPAF
clone size: many
V gene: TRBV30
J gene: TRBJ1-1

CDR3 protein: ASRPRGGRYEQY
clone size: NA
V gene: TRBV28
J gene: TRBJ2-7

CDR3 protein: ASTQGSGGADTQY
clone size: NA
V gene: TRBV9
J gene: TRBJ2-3

CDR3 protein: ASAGSNAWHPDEQY
clone size: many
V gene: TRBV19
J gene: TRBJ2-7

CDR3 protein: SAPPLAGPSTDTQY
clone size: many
V gene: TRBV20-1
J gene: TRBJ2-3

CDR3 protein: ATSREGGAQY
clone size: many
V gene: TRBV15
J gene: TRBJ2-5

CDR3 protein: ASRGWGTRPTDTQY
clone size: many
V gene: TRBV19
J gene: TRBJ2-3

CDR3 protein: ASSRTSGSYEQY
clone size: many
V gene: TRBV6-2/TRBV6-3
J gene: TRBJ2-7

CDR3 protein: ANSLRLAGVNEQF
clone size: NA
V gene: TRBV11-2
J gene: TRBJ2-1

CDR3 protein: ASGLVGGNTKNIQY
clone size: many
V gene: TRBV12-5
J gene: TRBJ2-4

CDR3 protein: ASSHGQGAGGYT
clone size: many
V gene: TRBV4-1
J gene: TRBJ1-2

CDR3 protein: ASSFGGGAWNEQF
clone size: many
V gene: TRBV7-8
J gene: TRBJ2-1

CDR3 protein: ASSEPTIGSGTDTQY
clone size: many
V gene: TRBV25-1
J gene: TRBJ2-3

CDR3 protein: ASSYSTGGSRQPQH
clone size: few
V gene: TRBV6-5
J gene: TRBJ1-5

CDR3 protein: ASSPGTVSSYEQY
clone size: many
V gene: TRBV18
J gene: TRBJ2-7

CDR3 protein: ASSLNVNEQF
clone size: many
V gene: TRBV3-1
J gene: TRBJ2-1

CDR3 protein: ASSYSGRQYSGNTIY
clone size: many
V gene: TRBV6-5
J gene: TRBJ1-3

CDR3 protein: SVVGDSEAF
clone size: many
V gene: TRBV29-1
J gene: TRBJ1-1

CDR3 protein: ASSVDTSGSSYNEQF
clone size: few
V gene: TRBV5-4
J gene: TRBJ2-1

CDR3 protein: ASPLVEGDLGRSYNEQF
clone size: many
V gene: TRBV6-1
J gene: TRBJ2-1

CDR3 protein: ATSRIGQGLREQY
clone size: few
V gene: TRBV15
J gene: TRBJ2-7

CDR3 protein: SVEGTLAGAAYEQY
clone size: NA
V gene: TRBV29-1
J gene: TRBJ2-7

CDR3 protein: ASSHLPGTGGEGFLGTEAF
clone size: NA
V gene: TRBV27
J gene: TRBJ1-1

CDR3 protein: AWSWESDYGYT
clone size: NA
V gene: TRBV30
J gene: TRBJ1-2

CDR3 protein: ASSLPGTQAWRF
clone size: many
V gene: TRBV11-1
J gene: TRBJ2-1

CDR3 protein: SVGARGRAYEQY
clone size: many
V gene: TRBV29-1
J gene: TRBJ2-7

CDR3 protein: ATSSEMMGHQPQH
clone size: many
V gene: TRBV15
J gene: TRBJ1-5

CDR3 protein: ASSQGQGINEKLF
clone size: few
V gene: TRBV7-9
J gene: TRBJ1-4

CDR3 protein: ASSSGHVTGNTEAF
clone size: many
V gene: TRBV5-1
J gene: TRBJ1-1

CDR3 protein: ASRIQGGTQY
clone size: few
V gene: TRBV28
J gene: TRBJ2-5

CDR3 protein: ASSRWTSGGETQY
clone size: many
V gene: TRBV3-1
J gene: TRBJ2-5

CDR3 protein: SVFSAYRYT
clone size: many
V gene: TRBV20-1
J gene: TRBJ1-2

CDR3 protein: ASSQESSGSRVGYEQY
clone size: many
V gene: TRBV4-2
J gene: TRBJ2-7

CDR3 protein: SARRVTSTDTQY
clone size: many
V gene: TRBV20-1
J gene: TRBJ2-3

CDR3 protein: ASSGRQATNEKLF
clone size: NA
V gene: TRBV2
J gene: TRBJ1-4

CDR3 protein: ASRTGGRSNEQF
clone size: few
V gene: TRBV2
J gene: TRBJ2-1

CDR3 protein: ATSIGTFFQETQY
clone size: many
V gene: TRBV15
J gene: TRBJ2-5

CDR3 protein: TSSRLQGSYNEQF
clone size: many
V gene: TRBV3-1
J gene: TRBJ2-1

CDR3 protein: ASTPDPGAMNEQF
clone size: many
V gene: TRBV7-8
J gene: TRBJ2-1

CDR3 protein: ASSQARGGRYIQY
clone size: few
V gene: TRBV4-3
J gene: TRBJ2-4

CDR3 protein: ASIPLRGGLREY
clone size: many
V gene: TRBV27
J gene: TRBJ2-3

CDR3 protein: SVATGGNQPQH
clone size: many
V gene: TRBV29-1
J gene: TRBJ1-5

CDR3 protein: ASSPTGGREQF
clone size: NA
V gene: TRBV11-2
J gene: TRBJ2-1